This T cell receptor beta chain is from a study of patients and donors after allogeneic stem cell transplantation (dated by TCRdb to about 2020). The CDR3 sequence holds 13 residues, the cysteine and phenylalanine included. The kept DNA is CDR3 alone, 39 bases in frame from the first base. The germline V and J ends show losses of 5 bases and 8 bases respectively, and no gene match explains 10 bases of the junction. CDR1 DFQATT and CDR2 SNEGSKA are derived from the germline V gene (reference sequence). In regard to this clonotype: Its antigen is not yet known. The input lacks base qualities; no much larger clone sits a single base away.

The library was made by RT-PCR. Reads for this sample came from a NextSeq 550. TCRdb reprocessed the public reads (quality trimming at Q25 with fastp, clone calling with MiXCR) and kept in-frame beta chains. Identical CDR3 proteins give one entry, which carries the most common genes and DNA. The sample includes 400,000 to 500,000 distinct CDR3 sequences, with more than 15% observed a single time. Clones ranked in the top ten supply 7% to 7.5% of the sample. Sequenced: blood, either unsorted or a sorted T cell fraction (not recorded which). The rearrangement combines TRBV20-1 with TRBJ2-5, with 8 bases aligning to TRBD2. The origin of this receptor is a human donor who was either an allogeneic HSCT recipient or a stem cell or donor lymphocyte infusion donor (not recorded which). It is not recorded whose cells these are; they may come from a transplant donor. At the DNA level, the sequence is TGCAGTGCTTCACAACGGACTAGCAGAACCCAGTACTTC. Its protein product is CSASQRTSRTQYF.